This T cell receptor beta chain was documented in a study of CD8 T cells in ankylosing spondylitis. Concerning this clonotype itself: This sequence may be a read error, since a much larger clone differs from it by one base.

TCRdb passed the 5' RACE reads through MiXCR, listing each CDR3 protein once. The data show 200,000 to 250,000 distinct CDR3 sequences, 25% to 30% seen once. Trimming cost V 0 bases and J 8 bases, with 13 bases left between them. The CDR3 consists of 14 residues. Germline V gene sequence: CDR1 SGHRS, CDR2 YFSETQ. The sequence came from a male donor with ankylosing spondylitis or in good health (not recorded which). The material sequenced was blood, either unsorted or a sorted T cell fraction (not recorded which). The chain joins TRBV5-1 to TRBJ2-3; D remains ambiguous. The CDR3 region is CASSLAAARATQYF. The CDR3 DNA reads TGCGCCAGCAGCTTGGCGGCGGCCCGAGCTACGCAGTATTTT.